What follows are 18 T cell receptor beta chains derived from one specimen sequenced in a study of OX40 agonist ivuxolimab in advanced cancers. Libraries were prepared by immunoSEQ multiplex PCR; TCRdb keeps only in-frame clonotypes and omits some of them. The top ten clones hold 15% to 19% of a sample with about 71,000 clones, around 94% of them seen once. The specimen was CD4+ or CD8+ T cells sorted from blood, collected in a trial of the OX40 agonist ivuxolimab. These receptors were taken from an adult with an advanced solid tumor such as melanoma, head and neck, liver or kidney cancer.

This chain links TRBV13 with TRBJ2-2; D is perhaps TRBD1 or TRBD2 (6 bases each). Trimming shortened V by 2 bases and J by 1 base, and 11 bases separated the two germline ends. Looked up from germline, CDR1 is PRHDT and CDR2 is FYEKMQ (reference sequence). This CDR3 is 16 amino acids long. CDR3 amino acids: CASSLRGAGNTGELFF. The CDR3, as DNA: TGTGCCAGCAGCTTAAGGGGGGCAGGGAACACCGGGGAGCTGTTTTTT.

CDR3 in amino acids: CASSSYSGGDTDTQYF. The CDR3 coding sequence is TGTGCCAGCAGCTCATATAGCGGGGGGGATACAGATACGCAGTATTTT. The chain links TRBV7-2 to TRBJ2-3, with 11 nucleotides matching TRBD2. CDR1 and CDR2 from the germline V gene are SGHTA and FQGNSA. The CDR3 totals 16 residues. The junction had 6 bases not matched to a gene; V was cut back by 4 bases and J by 3 bases. The complete variable domain, with remaining parts taken from reference TRBV7-2 and TRBJ2-3, reads GAGVSQSPSNKVTEKGKDVELRCDPISGHTALYWYRQSLGQGLEFLIYFQGNSAPDKSGLPSDRFSAERTGGSVSTLTIQRTQQEDSAVYLCASSSYSGGDTDTQYFGPGTRLTVL.

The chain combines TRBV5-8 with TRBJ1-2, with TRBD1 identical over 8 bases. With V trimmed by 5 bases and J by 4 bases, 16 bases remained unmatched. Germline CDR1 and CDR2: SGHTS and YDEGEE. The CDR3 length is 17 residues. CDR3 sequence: CASRVGTGGVPVYGYTF. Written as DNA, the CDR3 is TGTGCCAGCAGGGTCGGTACAGGGGGTGTACCCGTCTATGGCTACACCTTC.

The CDR3 coding sequence is TGTGCCAGCAGCCACCCGGGGCAGGGGGCACCCACCGGGGAGCTGTTTTTT. Translating gives CASSHPGQGAPTGELFF. The chain joins TRBV7-9 to TRBJ2-2; the match to TRBD1 covers 8 bases. Trimming took 5 bases from V and 4 from J; bases not matched to a gene: 12. The CDR3 has 17 residues. Germline CDR1 is SEHNR and CDR2 is FQNEAQ (reference sequence).

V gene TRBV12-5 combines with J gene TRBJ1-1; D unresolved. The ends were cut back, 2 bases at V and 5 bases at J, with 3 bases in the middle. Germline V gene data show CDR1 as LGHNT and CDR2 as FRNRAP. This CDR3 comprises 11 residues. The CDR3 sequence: CASGLSTEAFF. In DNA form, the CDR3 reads TGTGCTAGTGGTTTGAGTACTGAAGCTTTCTTT.

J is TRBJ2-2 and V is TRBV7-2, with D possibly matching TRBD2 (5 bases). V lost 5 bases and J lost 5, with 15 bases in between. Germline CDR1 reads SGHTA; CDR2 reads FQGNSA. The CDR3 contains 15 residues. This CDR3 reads CASSPPTGVTGELFF. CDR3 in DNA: TGTGCCAGCAGCCCACCGACCGGGGTGACCGGGGAGCTGTTTTTT. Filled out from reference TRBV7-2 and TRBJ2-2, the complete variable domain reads GAGVSQSPSNKVTEKGKDVELRCDPISGHTALYWYRQSLGQGLEFLIYFQGNSAPDKSGLPSDRFSAERTGGSVSTLTIQRTQQEDSAVYLCASSPPTGVTGELFFGEGSRLTVL.

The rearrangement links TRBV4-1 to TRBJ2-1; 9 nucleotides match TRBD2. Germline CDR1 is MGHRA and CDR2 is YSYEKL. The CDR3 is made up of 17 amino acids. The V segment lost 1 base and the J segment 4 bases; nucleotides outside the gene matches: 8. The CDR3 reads CASSQVPSGETYNEQFF. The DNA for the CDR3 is TGCGCCAGCAGCCAAGTCCCTAGCGGGGAGACGTACAATGAGCAGTTCTTC.

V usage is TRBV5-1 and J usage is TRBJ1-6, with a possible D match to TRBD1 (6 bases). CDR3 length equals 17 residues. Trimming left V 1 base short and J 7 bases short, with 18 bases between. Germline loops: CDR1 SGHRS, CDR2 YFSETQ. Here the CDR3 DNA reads TGCGCCAGCAGCTTGACAGGGAATGCGGAAGAGAATTCACCCCTCCACTTT. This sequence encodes CASSLTGNAEENSPLHF.

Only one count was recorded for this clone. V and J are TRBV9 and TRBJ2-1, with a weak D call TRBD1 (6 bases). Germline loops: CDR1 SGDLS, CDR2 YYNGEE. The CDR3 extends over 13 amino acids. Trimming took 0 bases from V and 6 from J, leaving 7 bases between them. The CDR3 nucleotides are TGTGCCAGCAGCGTAGAGGGGGTCAATGAGCAGTTCTTC. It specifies CASSVEGVNEQFF.

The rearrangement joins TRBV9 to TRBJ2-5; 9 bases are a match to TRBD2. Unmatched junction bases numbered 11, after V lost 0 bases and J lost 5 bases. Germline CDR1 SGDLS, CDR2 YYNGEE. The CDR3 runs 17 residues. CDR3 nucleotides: TGTGCCAGCAGCGTAGATAGCGGGGGCTTTGTAGGGGAGACCCAGTACTTC. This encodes CASSVDSGGFVGETQYF.

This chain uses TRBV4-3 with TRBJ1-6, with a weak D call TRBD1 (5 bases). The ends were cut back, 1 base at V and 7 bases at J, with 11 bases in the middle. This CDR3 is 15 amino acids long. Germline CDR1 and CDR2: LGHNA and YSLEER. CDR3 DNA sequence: TGCGCCAGCAGCCAAGGGACAAGTTCAAATTCACCCCTCCACTTT. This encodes CASSQGTSSNSPLHF.

The CDR3 DNA reads as TGTGCCAGCAGTTTCAGGCGGGATCTGTCCGACGAGCAGTACTTC. Translating it yields CASSFRRDLSDEQYF. V usage is TRBV27 and J usage is TRBJ2-7; D is perhaps TRBD2 (6 bases). V gave up 3 bases and J gave up 5 bases, with 17 bases separating them. The CDR3 loop spans 15 amino acids. Germline CDR1 and CDR2: MNHEY and SMNVEV (reference sequence).

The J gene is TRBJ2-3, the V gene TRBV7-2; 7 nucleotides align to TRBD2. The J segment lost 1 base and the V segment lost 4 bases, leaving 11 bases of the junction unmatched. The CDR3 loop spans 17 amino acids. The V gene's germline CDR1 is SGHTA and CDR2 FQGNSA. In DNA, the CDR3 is TGTGCCAGCAGCTGGACCCCTGAACGGGGGGGCACAGATACGCAGTATTTT. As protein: CASSWTPERGGTDTQYF.

The CDR3 loop is CASSLPEQAPGGYGYTF. CDR3 nucleotides: TGCGCCAGCAGCTTACCCGAACAAGCCCCGGGAGGCTATGGCTACACCTTC. The rearrangement links TRBV5-1 to TRBJ1-2; D is unresolved. The length of the CDR3 is 17 residues. Germline values: CDR1 SGHRS, CDR2 YFSETQ. V was clipped by 2 bases and J by 4 bases, with 21 bases between them.

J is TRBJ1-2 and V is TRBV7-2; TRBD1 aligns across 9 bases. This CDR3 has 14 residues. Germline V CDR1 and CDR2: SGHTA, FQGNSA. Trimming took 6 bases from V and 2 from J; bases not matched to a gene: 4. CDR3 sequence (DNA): TGTGCCAGCAGATCCGGGACAGGGAACTATGGCTACACCTTC. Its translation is CASRSGTGNYGYTF.

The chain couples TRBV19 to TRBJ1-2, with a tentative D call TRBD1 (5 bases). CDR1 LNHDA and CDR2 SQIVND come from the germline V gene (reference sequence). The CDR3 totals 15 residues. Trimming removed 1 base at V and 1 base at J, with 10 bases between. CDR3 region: CASSIAQQGNYGYTF. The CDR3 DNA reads TGTGCCAGTAGTATAGCACAGCAGGGTAACTATGGCTACACCTTC.

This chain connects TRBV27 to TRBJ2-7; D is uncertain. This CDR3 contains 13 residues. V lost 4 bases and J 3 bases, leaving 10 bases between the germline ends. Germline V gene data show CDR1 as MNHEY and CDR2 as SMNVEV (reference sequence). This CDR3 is CASSSGLLYEQYF. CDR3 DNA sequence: TGTGCCAGCAGTTCCGGTTTGCTCTACGAGCAGTACTTC.

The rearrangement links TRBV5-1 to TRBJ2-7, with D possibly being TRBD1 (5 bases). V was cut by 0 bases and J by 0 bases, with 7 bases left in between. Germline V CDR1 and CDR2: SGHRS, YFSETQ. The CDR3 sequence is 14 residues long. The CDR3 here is CASSLGTPSYEQYF. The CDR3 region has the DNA TGCGCCAGCAGCTTGGGGACACCCTCCTACGAGCAGTACTTC.